The present T cell receptor (beta chain) was sequenced within a study of blood T cell repertoires in COVID-19 (dated by TCRdb to about 2020). Regarding the complete study: Samples covering the acute and convalescent phases of COVID-19 were provided by collaborators in the United States, Italy and Spain. The material from the prospective study consisted of cDNA or gDNA derived from T cells, B-cell-depleted T cells, or PBMCs. Deeply sampled blood TCRbeta repertoires from subjects exposed to, actively infected with, or recovered from COVID-19 were included in the dataset. The repertoires were made available in a free public database intended to serve as a resource for research on the immune response to SARS-CoV-2. The samples were drawn from the first 160 participants of the ongoing ImmuneRACE study and from 950 to 1,500 subjects provided by 6 global collaborators. Nearly every sample came with metadata listing a de-identified subject ID, COVID-19 status, age in years and sex. Where HLA class I and class II types were available, the types were taken from metadata supplied by the sample provider, not from assay-based typing. Study-wide conclusions, independent of this receptor: The amount of clinical and demographic metadata varied by source and participant and was provided uncurated.

With regard to this clone: Its antigen remains unidentified. Per-base qualities were not stored, and no clone one base away is much larger.

Whole blood was collected in K2EDTA tubes by collaborating institutions according to the institutions' own protocols. For TCRbeta analysis, collaborators shipped samples in one of three forms: frozen whole blood, isolated PBMCs, or DNA extracted from either of those sample types. TCRbeta CDR3 regions were amplified from genomic DNA using the immunoSEQ Assay, a bias-controlled multiplex PCR. The original pipeline was this. Within the assay, amplification of reference gene primers was used to estimate how many nucleated cells each sample contained. Sequence reads were collapsed and filtered to measure the absolute abundance of every unique TCRbeta CDR3 rearrangement. Productive Simpson clonality was computed per sample as the square root of Simpson's diversity index over productive rearrangements. This is the immuneACCESS table as TCRdb keeps it, with only in-frame sequences that have V and J called. A part of the clones is gone; compared with another copy, unresolved V genes explain less than half, and the rest is unexplained. Clonal size and the V and J genes are those of that table, whereas D and trimming came from the DNA. Across this sample there are about 26,000 clones, with roughly 80% seen only once. The ten top clones hold more than 45% of the sample.

The CDR3 runs 13 amino acids, cysteine and phenylalanine included. The DNA shown is the 39-base CDR3, in frame from base 1. CDR1 is given as MDHEN and CDR2 as SYDVKM, both from the germline V gene. Trimming removed 7 bases from V and 3 bases from J; the gene matches leave 1 base unexplained. The TCR was taken from a man aged 50 to 59 with active or convalescent COVID-19. Sequencing input: peripheral blood. The receptor chain draws on TRBV28 and TRBJ1-2; 11 central bases correspond to TRBD1. This receptor has the CDR3 CASKDRGHYGYTF. At the DNA level, the sequence is TGTGCCAGCAAGGACAGGGGGCACTATGGCTACACCTTC.